This is a list of T cell receptor beta chains from one sample in a study of blood T cell repertoires in COVID-19. Only in-frame clones appear in the TCRdb table, and some are missing; sequencing was by immunoSEQ multiplex PCR. Of fewer than 80,000 clones in the sample, 88% were seen once. The sequenced material came from peripheral blood. The receptors here all came from a human donor in a cohort sampled during active COVID-19. CDR3s leave out the opening cysteine and the closing phenylalanine or tryptophan. Fields, in order: CDR3 protein, D gene, J gene, V gene. The D gene is left open where the match is weak.

CDR3 protein: ASSDRRGTEAF; D gene: -; J gene: TRBJ1-1; V gene: TRBV6-4
CDR3 protein: ASSLAGTSGTGELF; D gene: TRBD2; J gene: TRBJ2-2; V gene: TRBV27
CDR3 protein: ASSVGELYEQY; D gene: -; J gene: TRBJ2-7; V gene: TRBV9
CDR3 protein: ASSFGVGDETQY; D gene: -; J gene: TRBJ2-5; V gene: TRBV7-3
CDR3 protein: ASTRLGGAKDTEAF; D gene: -; J gene: TRBJ1-1; V gene: TRBV9
CDR3 protein: ARAFLRTLNTGELF; D gene: -; J gene: TRBJ2-2; V gene: TRBV21-1
CDR3 protein: SVEPTGEAF; D gene: TRBD1; J gene: TRBJ1-1; V gene: TRBV29-1
CDR3 protein: ASSVVAGSTDTQY; D gene: TRBD2; J gene: TRBJ2-3; V gene: TRBV9
CDR3 protein: ASSLQDRVPH; D gene: TRBD1; J gene: TRBJ1-5; V gene: TRBV6-5
CDR3 protein: ASSYSSAGGTDTQY; D gene: TRBD2; J gene: TRBJ2-3; V gene: TRBV7-3
CDR3 protein: AWRGQALNEQF; D gene: TRBD1; J gene: TRBJ2-1; V gene: TRBV30
CDR3 protein: ASSTTGTSGLSYEQY; D gene: TRBD2; J gene: TRBJ2-7; V gene: TRBV2
CDR3 protein: ASSHPGGGTNSPLH; D gene: -; J gene: TRBJ1-6; V gene: TRBV4-1
CDR3 protein: ASHRAGEFYEQY; D gene: TRBD2; J gene: TRBJ2-7; V gene: TRBV3-1/TRBV3-2
CDR3 protein: ASSEFWTTSYEQY; D gene: -; J gene: TRBJ2-7; V gene: TRBV2